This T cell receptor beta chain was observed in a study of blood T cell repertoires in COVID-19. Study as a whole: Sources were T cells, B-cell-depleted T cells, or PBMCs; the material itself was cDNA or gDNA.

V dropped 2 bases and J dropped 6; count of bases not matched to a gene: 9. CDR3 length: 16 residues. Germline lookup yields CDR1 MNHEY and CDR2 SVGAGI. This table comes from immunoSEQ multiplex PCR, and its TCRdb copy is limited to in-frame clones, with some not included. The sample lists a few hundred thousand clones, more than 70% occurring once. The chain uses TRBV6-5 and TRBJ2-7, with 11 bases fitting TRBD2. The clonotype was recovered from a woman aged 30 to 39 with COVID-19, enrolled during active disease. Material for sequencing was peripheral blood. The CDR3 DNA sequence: TGTGCCAGCAGTTACAGAATTAGCGGGGGGGCGTTCGAGCAGTACTTC. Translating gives CASSYRISGGAFEQYF.